The T cell receptor (beta chain) under discussion was sequenced for a study of blood T cell repertoires in COVID-19. Per the authors' pipeline: How many nucleated cells were present was estimated from reference gene primer amplification. TCRdb's copy holds only in-frame clones and misses some; the assay was immunoSEQ multiplex PCR. For V, J and clone size, that table is used; D and trimming come from the DNA. Of about 100,000 clones in the sample, roughly 80% were seen once. Germline V gene lookup returns CDR1 SGHNT and CDR2 YYREEE (reference sequence). The CDR3 totals 13 residues. Deletions cut 4 bases from V and 6 bases from J, with 12 bases between.

V is TRBV5-4 and J is TRBJ2-3; no clear D. The sample was peripheral blood. This TCR was sampled from a man in his sixties or seventies with active or convalescent COVID-19. DNA for the CDR3: TGTGCCAGCAGCCAGTCGAGACTGGATACGCAGTATTTT. Translation gives CASSQSRLDTQYF.